These 31 T cell receptor beta chains originate from one sample sequenced in a study of control samples from healthy donors and cancer patients. The protocol was immunoSEQ multiplex PCR, while the TCRdb copy is restricted to in-frame clones and leaves out a portion. Of more than 95,000 clones listed, approximately 93% are singletons. Specimen: blood. Receptors originate from a young man in good health.

The chain is built from TRBV30 and TRBJ1-1; 8 nucleotides line up with TRBD1. The CDR3 runs to 14 residues. V was pared by 4 bases and J by 5 bases, with 9 bases of the junction left unmatched. CDR1 is GTSNPN, CDR2 SVGIG, per germline (reference sequence). The CDR3 loop reads CAWKETGGGTEAFF. The CDR3 nucleotides read TGTGCCTGGAAGGAAACAGGGGGAGGAACTGAAGCTTTCTTT.

The V call is TRBV6-5, the J call TRBJ2-5, with 8 nucleotides matching TRBD1. The germline V gene has CDR1 MNHEY and CDR2 SVGAGI. J gave up 4 bases and V 5 bases, and 9 bases lay outside the gene matches. This CDR3 has 15 residues. CDR3 loop: CASSPRGQGGETQYF. The DNA of the CDR3 is TGTGCCAGCAGTCCACGTGGACAGGGTGGAGAGACCCAGTACTTC.

This chain links TRBV9 with TRBJ2-5; a weak D match, TRBD1 (6 bases). The CDR3 runs 13 residues. V lost 5 bases, J lost 2 bases, and 10 bases lay in between. Germline CDR1 and CDR2: SGDLS and YYNGEE. This chain's CDR3 is CASSGGPQETQYF. The CDR3 nucleotides read TGTGCCAGCAGTGGGGGCCCACAAGAGACCCAGTACTTC.

V gene TRBV27 combines with J gene TRBJ2-1; D is unresolved. V lost 2 bases, J lost 8 bases, and 13 bases lay in between. CDR1 and CDR2 from the germline V gene are MNHEY and SMNVEV (reference sequence). This CDR3 spans 14 amino acids. The CDR3 sequence is CASSLVLGSDEQFF. The CDR3 bases are TGTGCCAGCAGTTTAGTCCTGGGTTCCGATGAGCAGTTCTTC.

The V gene is TRBV27, the J gene TRBJ1-6; D is uncertain. CDR1 and CDR2 (germline): MNHEY, SMNVEV (reference sequence). The CDR3 runs 13 residues. Trimming cost V 11 bases and J 8 bases, with 16 bases left between them. The CDR3 nucleotides are TGTGCCTTCGCGCCGGAGTGGGATTCACCCCTCCACTTT. The encoded protein is CAFAPEWDSPLHF.

This chain links TRBV9 with TRBJ1-2, with 7 bases matching TRBD1. The CDR3 spans 14 residues. The germline V gene has CDR1 SGDLS and CDR2 YYNGEE. Trimming took 5 bases from V and 2 from J; bases not matched to a gene: 6. In nucleotides, the CDR3 is TGTGCCAGCAGTCCAGACAGGGCCAACTATGGCTACACCTTC. Translation: CASSPDRANYGYTF.

This clone was seen just once. For the CDR3, the DNA is TGTGCCAGTAGTATCTTGGGCTATCGGCGGGTTGACACTGAAGCTTTCTTT. Translating gives CASSILGYRRVDTEAFF. The chain links TRBV19 to TRBJ1-1, with D uncertain. With 3 bases removed from V and 3 bases from J, the gap between germline ends came to 20 bases. CDR1 is LNHDA and CDR2 is SQIVND in the germline V gene (reference sequence). This CDR3 region has 17 residues.

Note on this clone: The sample carries other DNA sequences with the same CDR3. The chain recombines TRBV7-2 with TRBJ1-3, with D possibly matching TRBD1 (6 bases). Trimming shortened V by 1 base and J by 0 bases, and 7 bases separated the two germline ends. The CDR3 runs to 15 residues. Germline V gene data show CDR1 as SGHTA and CDR2 as FQGNSA. The CDR3 sequence is CASSLDRDSGNTIYF. CDR3 coding DNA: TGTGCCAGCAGCTTAGACAGGGACTCTGGAAACACCATATATTTT.

V is TRBV6-5 and J is TRBJ1-5; D call uncertain. V lost 5 bases and J lost 6, with 14 bases in between. The CDR3 consists of 14 residues. Germline loops: CDR1 MNHEY, CDR2 SVGAGI. The CDR3 region is CASSPRGLVQPQHF. DNA for the CDR3: TGTGCCAGCAGTCCCCGGGGTTTAGTTCAGCCCCAGCATTTT.

The count of this clone is one. This chain links TRBV14 with TRBJ2-7; the D is unclear. V was trimmed by 2 bases and J by 1 base, leaving 12 bases between them. Germline V lookup: CDR1 SGHDN, CDR2 FVKESK. The CDR3 loop spans 15 amino acids. The CDR3 is CASSQRRAWSYEQYF. The CDR3 DNA reads TGTGCCAGCAGCCAACGTAGGGCATGGTCCTACGAGCAGTACTTC.

CDR3 residues: CASSYVVQAMDGYTF. The DNA for the CDR3 is TGTGCCAGCAGTTATGTCGTACAGGCTATGGATGGCTACACCTTC. The rearrangement joins TRBV6-6 to TRBJ1-2, with D perhaps TRBD1 (5 bases). V was cut by 3 bases and J by 6 bases, with 17 bases left in between. The CDR3 runs to 15 residues. The germline gives CDR1 MNHNY, CDR2 SVGAGI (reference sequence).

J is TRBJ2-1 and V is TRBV6-1, with 10 positions matching TRBD1. The CDR3 totals 15 residues. Germline trimming cut 3 bases from V and 2 bases from J; bases unmatched to any gene: 1. Per germline, CDR1 MNHNS and CDR2 SASEGT. The CDR3 reads CASSDGTGAYNEQFF. The CDR3 DNA reads TGTGCCAGCAGTGACGGGACAGGGGCCTACAATGAGCAGTTCTTC.

This chain links TRBV5-5 with TRBJ2-2, with TRBD2 identical over 11 bases. Per germline, CDR1 SGHKS and CDR2 YYEKEE (reference sequence). The length of the CDR3 is 16 residues. The trim removed 0 bases at V and 5 bases at J, leaving 3 bases unmatched. The CDR3 loop reads CASSLASSGRTGELFF. In DNA form, the CDR3 reads TGTGCCAGCAGCTTGGCTTCTAGCGGGAGGACCGGGGAGCTGTTTTTT. The variable domain in full, completed from reference TRBV5-5 and TRBJ2-2, reads DAGVTQSPTHLIKTRGQQVTLRCSPISGHKSVSWYQQVLGQGPQFIFQYYEKEERGRGNFPDRFSARQFPNYSSELNVNALLLGDSALYLCASSLASSGRTGELFFGEGSRLTVL.

The genes are TRBV5-5 and TRBJ1-6; 7 bases agree with TRBD1. The junction had 11 bases not matched to a gene; V was cut back by 0 bases and J by 5 bases. This CDR3 is 18 amino acids long. CDR1 and CDR2 (germline): SGHKS, YYEKEE (reference sequence). CDR3 region: CASSLALLAGGDNSPLHF. The CDR3 region has the DNA TGTGCCAGCAGCTTGGCCTTGCTGGCAGGGGGTGATAATTCACCCCTCCACTTT.

This clone was recorded only once. The chain combines TRBV7-2 with TRBJ2-7, with D tentatively TRBD2 (7 bases). Per the germline V gene, CDR1 is SGHTA and CDR2 is FQGNSA. CDR3 size: 14 residues. V shed 1 base and J shed 4 bases, with 11 bases lying between them. The CDR3 region has the DNA TGTGCCAGCAGCTTAGAAGGGGGGGCGTACGAGCAGTACTTC. Protein: CASSLEGGAYEQYF.

This rearrangement joins TRBV11-2 to TRBJ2-7; 10 nucleotides match TRBD2. V was pared by 2 bases and J by 5 bases, with 3 bases of the junction left unmatched. The CDR3 has 14 amino acids. CDR1 and CDR2 (germline): SGHAT, FQNNGV. CDR3 protein: CASSLKLAGDEQYF. The DNA of the CDR3 is TGTGCCAGCAGCTTAAAGCTAGCGGGAGACGAGCAGTACTTC.

The V call is TRBV18, the J call TRBJ1-5; D is unresolved. The germline V gene encodes CDR1 KGHSH and CDR2 LQKENI. CDR3 length equals 15 residues. The ends were cut back, 4 bases at V and 0 bases at J, with 10 bases in the middle. CDR3 DNA sequence: TGTGCCAGCTCACTCGGACCATATAGCAATCAGCCCCAGCATTTT. This gives the protein CASSLGPYSNQPQHF.

The chain is built from TRBV9 and TRBJ2-2, with 7 nucleotides matching TRBD1. The trim removed 0 bases at V and 6 bases at J, leaving 8 bases unmatched. The germline CDR1 and CDR2 sequences are SGDLS and YYNGEE. The CDR3 is 16 residues long. The CDR3 loop is CASSVVGEGGAGELFF. The CDR3 region has the DNA TGTGCCAGCAGCGTAGTGGGGGAAGGGGGCGCCGGGGAGCTGTTTTTT.

The CDR3 is CASSPTGWPQNQETQYF. The CDR3 nucleotides are TGTGCCAGCAGCCCCACCGGATGGCCGCAGAACCAAGAGACCCAGTACTTC. The chain has TRBV14 and TRBJ2-5, with D hard to call. The CDR3 length is 17 residues. Germline V CDR1 and CDR2: SGHDN, FVKESK. V was cut by 4 bases and J by 0 bases, with 18 bases left in between.

This rearrangement joins TRBV5-4 to TRBJ1-2; tentative D call: TRBD1 (5 bases). The CDR3 covers 15 residues. Per the germline V gene, CDR1 is SGHNT and CDR2 is YYREEE (reference sequence). Trimming removed 0 bases at V and 0 bases at J, with 9 bases between. The CDR3 DNA is TGTGCCAGCAGCTTGGCCCGGACAACTAACTATGGCTACACCTTC. It encodes CASSLARTTNYGYTF. The whole variable domain, filled in from reference TRBV5-4 and TRBJ1-2, reads ETGVTQSPTHLIKTRGQQVTLRCSSQSGHNTVSWYQQALGQGPQFIFQYYREEENGRGNFPPRFSGLQFPNYSSELNVNALELDDSALYLCASSLARTTNYGYTFGSGTRLTVV.

The V and J genes are TRBV10-1 and TRBJ2-7, with D possibly TRBD2 on 6 matching bases. This CDR3 has 15 amino acids. Between the trimmed V and J ends, which lost 7 bases and 3 bases, there was a span of 19 bases. The germline V gene encodes CDR1 WNHNN and CDR2 SYGVQD (reference sequence). CDR3 sequence reads: CASTDKCGDYYEQYF. CDR3 DNA sequence: TGCGCCAGCACTGATAAATGCGGGGATTACTACGAGCAGTACTTC.

The J gene is TRBJ2-3, the V gene TRBV6-4, with no clear D. The germline V gene encodes CDR1 MRHNA and CDR2 SNTAGT. The CDR3 consists of 14 residues. The V gene lost 2 bases and the J gene lost 4 bases, with 10 bases spanning the gap. Here the CDR3 reads CASSDDPGADTQYF. The CDR3 region has the DNA TGTGCCAGCAGTGACGATCCCGGTGCAGATACGCAGTATTTT.

The chain couples TRBV4-1 to TRBJ1-4, with a tentative D call TRBD1 (6 bases). Between the trimmed V and J ends, which lost 10 bases and 6 bases, there was a span of 18 bases. CDR3 length: 14 residues. The V gene's germline CDR1 is MGHRA and CDR2 YSYEKL. DNA for the CDR3: TGCGCCACCACCTACGGGACAAGTTATGAAAAACTGTTTTTT. It encodes CATTYGTSYEKLFF.

The V call is TRBV5-1, the J call TRBJ1-1; D is unclear. The ends were cut back, 2 bases at V and 1 base at J, with 12 bases in the middle. Looked up from germline, CDR1 is SGHRS and CDR2 is YFSETQ. The CDR3 runs 15 residues. As DNA, the CDR3 is TGCGCCAGCAGCTTCCAACTGGGAGGGAACACTGAAGCTTTCTTT. Translating it yields CASSFQLGGNTEAFF.

The genes are TRBV7-8 and TRBJ1-5; D might be TRBD1 (5 bases). Between the trimmed V and J ends, which lost 7 bases and 0 bases, there was a span of 16 bases. This CDR3 spans 16 amino acids. Germline CDR1 SGHVS, CDR2 FQNEAQ. CDR3 residues: CASTEYGTYSNQPQHF. CDR3 nucleotides: TGTGCCAGCACCGAATACGGGACCTATAGCAATCAGCCCCAGCATTTT.

The chain combines TRBV7-3 with TRBJ2-3, with 13 nucleotides matching TRBD2. J lost 1 base, V lost 5 bases, and 3 bases had no gene match. The CDR3 covers 16 residues. Germline CDR1 and CDR2: SGHTA and FQGTGA. The CDR3 protein is CASSPGLAGGTDTQYF. The CDR3 DNA reads as TGTGCCAGCAGCCCTGGACTAGCGGGGGGCACAGATACGCAGTATTTT.

V usage is TRBV27 and J usage is TRBJ2-3; D tentatively reads TRBD1 or TRBD2 (6 bases each). With 1 base removed from V and 2 bases from J, the gap between germline ends came to 13 bases. Looked up from germline, CDR1 is MNHEY and CDR2 is SMNVEV (reference sequence). This CDR3 contains 16 residues. In DNA, the CDR3 is TGTGCCAGCAGTTTATATTCGGGGGCGATCACAGATACGCAGTATTTT. Its protein product is CASSLYSGAITDTQYF.

The chain carries TRBV4-2 and TRBJ2-1; 8 bases line up with TRBD2. The CDR3 has 15 amino acids. Unmatched junction bases numbered 4, after V lost 6 bases and J lost 0 bases. CDR1 LGHNA and CDR2 YNFKEQ come from the germline V gene. The CDR3 loop reads CASSRREGSYNEQFF. Written as DNA, the CDR3 is TGTGCCAGCAGTCGTCGGGAGGGCTCCTACAATGAGCAGTTCTTC.

The chain has TRBV4-3 and TRBJ2-1, with no clear D. Germline-derived CDR1 and CDR2 are LGHNA and YSLEER. Trimming took off 4 bases at V and 3 bases at J, with 13 bases between the two ends. The CDR3 is 15 residues long. The CDR3 protein is CASSPQVHLYNEQFF. CDR3 in DNA: TGCGCCAGCAGCCCGCAGGTTCACCTCTACAATGAGCAGTTCTTC.

The chain carries TRBV14 and TRBJ2-7; 9 bases fit TRBD1. Germline V CDR1 and CDR2: SGHDN, FVKESK. This CDR3 comprises 13 residues. V lost 8 bases and J lost 2; bases outside the gene matches: 4. CDR3 sequence: CASGGQGTYEQYF. The CDR3 nucleotides are TGTGCCAGCGGGGGACAGGGCACCTACGAGCAGTACTTC.

The genes are TRBV5-4 and TRBJ1-3; D is possibly TRBD1 (6 bases). The CDR3 totals 15 residues. V was clipped by 4 bases and J by 0 bases, with 11 bases between them. CDR1 and CDR2 from the germline V gene are SGHNT and YYREEE (reference sequence). In nucleotides, the CDR3 is TGTGCCAGCAGCCTACAGGGAGGCTCTGGAAACACCATATATTTT. Its translation: CASSLQGGSGNTIYF. Full variable domain (missing parts from reference TRBV5-4 and TRBJ1-3): ETGVTQSPTHLIKTRGQQVTLRCSSQSGHNTVSWYQQALGQGPQFIFQYYREEENGRGNFPPRFSGLQFPNYSSELNVNALELDDSALYLCASSLQGGSGNTIYFGEGSWLTVV.